This T cell receptor beta chain was documented in a study of human thymus T cells. Profiled with immunoSEQ multiplex PCR; TCRdb holds only in-frame clones, not every one. Here the sample spans about 78,000 clones, nearly 98% being singletons. Points on this clone: What it recognizes is unknown.

Study observations and caveats: Repertoires sampled from thymus and blood appeared biased in V and J gene usage. Related research described thymic repertoires that were highly overlapping among unrelated individuals.

Germline V gene data show CDR1 as SNHLY and CDR2 as FYNNEI. V dropped 7 bases and J dropped 1 base, with 6 bases sitting between them. This CDR3 contains 12 residues. Thymus specimens were resections from corrective heart surgery. Donors were healthy Finnish infants having corrective surgery for congenital heart defects. The sample comprised thymus tissue. The clonotype originates from a boy in the first two years of life with a congenital heart defect but otherwise immunologically healthy. V and J are TRBV2 and TRBJ2-3; no clear D gene. Written as DNA, the CDR3 is TGTGCCAGCACGGGTCGCACAGATACGCAGTATTTT. Translating it yields CASTGRTDTQYF.